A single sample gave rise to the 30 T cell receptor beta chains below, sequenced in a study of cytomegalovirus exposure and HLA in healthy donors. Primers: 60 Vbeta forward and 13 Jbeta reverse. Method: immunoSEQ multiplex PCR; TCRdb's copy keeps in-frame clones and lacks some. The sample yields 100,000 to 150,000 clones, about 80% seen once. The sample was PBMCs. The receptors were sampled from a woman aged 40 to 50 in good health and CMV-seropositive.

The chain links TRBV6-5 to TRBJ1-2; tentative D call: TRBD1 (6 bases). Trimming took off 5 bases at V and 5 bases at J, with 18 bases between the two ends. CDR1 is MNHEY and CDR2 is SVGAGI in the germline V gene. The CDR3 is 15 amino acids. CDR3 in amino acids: CASSSLGAPFYGYTF. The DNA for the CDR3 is TGTGCCAGCAGTAGCCTGGGGGCTCCCTTTTATGGCTACACCTTC.

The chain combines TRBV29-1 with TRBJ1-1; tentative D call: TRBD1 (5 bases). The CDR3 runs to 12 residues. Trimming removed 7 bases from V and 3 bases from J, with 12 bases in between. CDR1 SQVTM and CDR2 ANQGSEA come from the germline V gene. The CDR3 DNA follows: TGCAGCGCCAACCGGGGGGACACTGAAGCTTTCTTT. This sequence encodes CSANRGDTEAFF.

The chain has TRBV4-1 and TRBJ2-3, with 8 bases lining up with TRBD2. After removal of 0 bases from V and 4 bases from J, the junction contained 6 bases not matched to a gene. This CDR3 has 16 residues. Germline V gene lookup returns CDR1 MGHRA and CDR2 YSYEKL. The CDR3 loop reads CASSQEGGLGSDTQYF. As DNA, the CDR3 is TGCGCCAGCAGCCAAGAGGGGGGACTAGGGTCAGATACGCAGTATTTT.

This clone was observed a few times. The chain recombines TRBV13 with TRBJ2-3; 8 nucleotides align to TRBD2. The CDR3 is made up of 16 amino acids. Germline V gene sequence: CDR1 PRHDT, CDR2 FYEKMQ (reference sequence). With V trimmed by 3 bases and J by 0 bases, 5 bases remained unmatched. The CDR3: CASSFYSGVSTDTQYF. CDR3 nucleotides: TGTGCCAGCAGCTTTTATAGCGGGGTGAGCACAGATACGCAGTATTTT.

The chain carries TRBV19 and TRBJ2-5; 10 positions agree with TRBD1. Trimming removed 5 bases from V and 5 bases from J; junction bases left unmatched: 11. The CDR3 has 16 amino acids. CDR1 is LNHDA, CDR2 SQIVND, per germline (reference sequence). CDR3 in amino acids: CASSASTGGLGETQYF. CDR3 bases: TGTGCCAGTAGTGCATCGACAGGGGGCCTGGGGGAGACCCAGTACTTC.

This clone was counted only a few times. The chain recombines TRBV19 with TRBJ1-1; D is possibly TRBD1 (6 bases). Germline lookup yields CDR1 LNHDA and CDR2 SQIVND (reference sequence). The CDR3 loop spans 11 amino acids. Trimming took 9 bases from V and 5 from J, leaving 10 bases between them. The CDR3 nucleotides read TGTGCCAGCGATCAGGGGACTGAAGCTTTCTTT. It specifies CASDQGTEAFF.

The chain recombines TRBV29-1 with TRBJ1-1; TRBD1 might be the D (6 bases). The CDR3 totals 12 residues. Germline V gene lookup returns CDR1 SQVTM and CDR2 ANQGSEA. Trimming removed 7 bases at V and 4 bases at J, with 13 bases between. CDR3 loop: CSGTDRFTEAFF. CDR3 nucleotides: TGCAGCGGAACCGACAGGTTCACTGAAGCTTTCTTT.

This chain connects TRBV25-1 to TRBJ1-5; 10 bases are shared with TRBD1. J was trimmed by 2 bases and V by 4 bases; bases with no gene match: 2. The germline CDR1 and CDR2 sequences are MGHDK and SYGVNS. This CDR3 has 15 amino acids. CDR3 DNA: TGTGCCAGCAGTGGACAGGGGGCGGGCAATCAGCCCCAGCATTTT. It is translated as CASSGQGAGNQPQHF.

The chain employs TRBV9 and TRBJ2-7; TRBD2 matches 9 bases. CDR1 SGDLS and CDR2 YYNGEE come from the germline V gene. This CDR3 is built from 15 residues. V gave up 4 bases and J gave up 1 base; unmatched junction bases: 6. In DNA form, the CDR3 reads TGTGCCAGCAGCCCTGCGGGGGGGGCTTCCTACGAGCAGTACTTC. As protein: CASSPAGGASYEQYF. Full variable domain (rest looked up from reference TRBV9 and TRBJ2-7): DSGVTQTPKHLITATGQRVTLRCSPRSGDLSVYWYQQSLDQGLQFLIQYYNGEERAKGNILERFSAQQFPDLHSELNLSSLELGDSALYFCASSPAGGASYEQYFGPGTRLTVT.

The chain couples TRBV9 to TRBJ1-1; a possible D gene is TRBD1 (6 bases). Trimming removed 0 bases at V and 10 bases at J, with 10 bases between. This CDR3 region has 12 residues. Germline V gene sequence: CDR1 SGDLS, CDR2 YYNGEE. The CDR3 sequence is CASSVDGGRAFF. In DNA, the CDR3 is TGTGCCAGCAGCGTAGACGGGGGGCGAGCTTTCTTT.

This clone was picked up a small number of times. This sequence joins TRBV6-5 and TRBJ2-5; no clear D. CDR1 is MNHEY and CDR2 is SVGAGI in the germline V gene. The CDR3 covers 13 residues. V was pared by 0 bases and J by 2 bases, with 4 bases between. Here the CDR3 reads CASSYSEQETQYF. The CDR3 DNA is TGTGCCAGCAGTTACTCGGAGCAAGAGACCCAGTACTTC.

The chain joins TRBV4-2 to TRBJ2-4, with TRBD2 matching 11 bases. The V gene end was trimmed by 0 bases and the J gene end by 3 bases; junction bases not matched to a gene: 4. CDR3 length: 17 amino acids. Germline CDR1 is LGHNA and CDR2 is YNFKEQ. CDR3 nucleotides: TGTGCCAGCAGCCAAGAAACTAGCGGGAGTGACAAAAACATTCAGTACTTC. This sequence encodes CASSQETSGSDKNIQYF.

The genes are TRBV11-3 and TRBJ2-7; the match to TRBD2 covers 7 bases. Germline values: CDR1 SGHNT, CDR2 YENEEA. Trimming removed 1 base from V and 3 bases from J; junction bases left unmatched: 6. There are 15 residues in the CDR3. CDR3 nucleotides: TGTGCCAGCAGCTTAGCGGCGGGAGTGAACTACGAGCAGTACTTC. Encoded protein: CASSLAAGVNYEQYF. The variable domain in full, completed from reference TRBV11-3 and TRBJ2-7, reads EAGVVQSPRYKIIEKKQPVAFWCNPISGHNTLYWYLQNLGQGPELLIRYENEEAVDDSQLPKDRFSAERLKGVDSTLKIQPAELGDSAVYLCASSLAAGVNYEQYFGPGTRLTVT.

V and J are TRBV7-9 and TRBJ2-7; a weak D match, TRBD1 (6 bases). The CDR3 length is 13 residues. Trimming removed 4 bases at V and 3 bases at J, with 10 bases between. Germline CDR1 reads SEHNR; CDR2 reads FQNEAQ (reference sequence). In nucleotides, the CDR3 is TGTGCCAGCAGCTCCTCGGACAGCTACGAGCAGTACTTC. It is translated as CASSSSDSYEQYF.

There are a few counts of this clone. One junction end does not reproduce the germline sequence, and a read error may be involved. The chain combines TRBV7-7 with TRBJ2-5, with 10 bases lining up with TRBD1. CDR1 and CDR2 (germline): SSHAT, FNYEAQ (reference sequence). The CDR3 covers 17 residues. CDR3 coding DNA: TGTGCTAGCAGCTTAAGGGACAGGGGAGGTGGTGGAGAGACCCAGTACTTC. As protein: CASSLRDRGGGGETQYF.

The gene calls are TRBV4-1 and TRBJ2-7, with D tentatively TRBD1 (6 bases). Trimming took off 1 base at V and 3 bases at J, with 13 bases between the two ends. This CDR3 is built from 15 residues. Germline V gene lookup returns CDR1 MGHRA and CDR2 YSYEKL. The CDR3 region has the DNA TGCGCCAGCAGCCAAGGTCCAGGGGTCGGCTACGAGCAGTACTTC. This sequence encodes CASSQGPGVGYEQYF.

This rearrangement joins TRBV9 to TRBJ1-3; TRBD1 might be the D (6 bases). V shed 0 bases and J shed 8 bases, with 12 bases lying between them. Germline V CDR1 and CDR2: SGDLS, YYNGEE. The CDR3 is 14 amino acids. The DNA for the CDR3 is TGTGCCAGCAGCGTAGGCCAGGGGACCGACACCATATATTTT. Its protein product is CASSVGQGTDTIYF.

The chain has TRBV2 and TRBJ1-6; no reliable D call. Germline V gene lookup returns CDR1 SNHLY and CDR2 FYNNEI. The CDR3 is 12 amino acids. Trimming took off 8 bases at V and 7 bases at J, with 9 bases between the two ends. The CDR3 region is CASAAGNSPLHF. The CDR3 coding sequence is TGTGCCAGCGCTGCGGGGAATTCACCCCTCCACTTT.

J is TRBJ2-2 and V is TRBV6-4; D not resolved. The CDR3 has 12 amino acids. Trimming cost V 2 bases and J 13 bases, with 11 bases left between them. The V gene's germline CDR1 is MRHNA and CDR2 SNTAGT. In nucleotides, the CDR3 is TGTGCCAGCAGTGACGGAGTCGGTCTGCTGTTTTTT. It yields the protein CASSDGVGLLFF.

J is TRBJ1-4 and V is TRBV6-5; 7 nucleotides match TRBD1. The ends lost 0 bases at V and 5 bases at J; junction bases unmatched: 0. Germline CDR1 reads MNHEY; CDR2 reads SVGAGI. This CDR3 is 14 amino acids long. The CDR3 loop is CASSYSTGNEKLFF. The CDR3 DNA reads TGTGCCAGCAGTTACTCGACAGGGAATGAAAAACTGTTTTTT.

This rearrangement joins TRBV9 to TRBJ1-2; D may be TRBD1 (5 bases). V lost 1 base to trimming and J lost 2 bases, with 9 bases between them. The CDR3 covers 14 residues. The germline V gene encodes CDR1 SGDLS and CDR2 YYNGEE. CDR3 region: CASSVLGQNYGYTF. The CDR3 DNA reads TGTGCCAGCAGCGTATTGGGGCAGAACTATGGCTACACCTTC.

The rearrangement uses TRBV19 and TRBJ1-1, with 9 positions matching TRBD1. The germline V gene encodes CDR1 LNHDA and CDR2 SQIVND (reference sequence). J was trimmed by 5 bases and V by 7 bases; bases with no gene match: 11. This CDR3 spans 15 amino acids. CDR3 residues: CASTIVGQGSTEAFF. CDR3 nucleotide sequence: TGTGCCAGTACAATTGTTGGACAGGGGTCTACTGAAGCTTTCTTT.

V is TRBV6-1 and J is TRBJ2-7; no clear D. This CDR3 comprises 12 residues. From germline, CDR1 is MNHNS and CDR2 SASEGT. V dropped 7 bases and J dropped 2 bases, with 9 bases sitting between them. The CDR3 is CASIGRTYEQYF. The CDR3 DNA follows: TGTGCCAGCATCGGTCGAACCTACGAGCAGTACTTC.

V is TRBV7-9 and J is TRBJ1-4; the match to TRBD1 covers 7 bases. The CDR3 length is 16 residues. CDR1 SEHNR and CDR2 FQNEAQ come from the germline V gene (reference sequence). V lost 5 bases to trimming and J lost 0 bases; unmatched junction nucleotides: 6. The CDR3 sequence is CASSPTGYATNEKLFF. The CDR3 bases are TGTGCCAGCAGCCCGACAGGGTACGCAACTAATGAAAAACTGTTTTTT.

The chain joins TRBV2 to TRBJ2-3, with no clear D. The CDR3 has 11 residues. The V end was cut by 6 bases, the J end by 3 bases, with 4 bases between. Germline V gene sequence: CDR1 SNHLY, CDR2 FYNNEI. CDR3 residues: CASSQTDTQYF. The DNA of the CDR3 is TGTGCCAGCAGCCAGACAGATACGCAGTATTTT.

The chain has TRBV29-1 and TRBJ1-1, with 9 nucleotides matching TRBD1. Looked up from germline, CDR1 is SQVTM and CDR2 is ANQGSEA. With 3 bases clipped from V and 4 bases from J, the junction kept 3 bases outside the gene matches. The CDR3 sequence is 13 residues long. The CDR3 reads CSVETGGGTEAFF. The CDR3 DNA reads TGCAGCGTTGAGACAGGGGGAGGCACTGAAGCTTTCTTT.

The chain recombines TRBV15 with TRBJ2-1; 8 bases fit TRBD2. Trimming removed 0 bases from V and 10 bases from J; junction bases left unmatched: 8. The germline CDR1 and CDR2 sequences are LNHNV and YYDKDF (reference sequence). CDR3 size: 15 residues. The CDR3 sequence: CATSRDLVSGKEQFF. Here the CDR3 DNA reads TGTGCCACCAGCAGAGATTTGGTTAGCGGGAAAGAGCAGTTCTTC.

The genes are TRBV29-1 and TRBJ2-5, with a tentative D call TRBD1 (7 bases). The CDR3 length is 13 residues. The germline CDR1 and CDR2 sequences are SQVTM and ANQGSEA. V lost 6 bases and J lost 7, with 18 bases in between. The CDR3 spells CSVPQGGELTQYF. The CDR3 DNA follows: TGCAGCGTCCCCCAGGGGGGTGAGTTGACCCAGTACTTC.

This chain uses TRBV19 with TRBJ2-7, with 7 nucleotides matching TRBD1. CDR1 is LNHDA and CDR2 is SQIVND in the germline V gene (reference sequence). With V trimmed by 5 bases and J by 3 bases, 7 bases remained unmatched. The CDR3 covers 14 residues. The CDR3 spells CASSPGTAHYEQYF. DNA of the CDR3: TGTGCCAGTAGTCCCGGGACAGCGCACTACGAGCAGTACTTC.

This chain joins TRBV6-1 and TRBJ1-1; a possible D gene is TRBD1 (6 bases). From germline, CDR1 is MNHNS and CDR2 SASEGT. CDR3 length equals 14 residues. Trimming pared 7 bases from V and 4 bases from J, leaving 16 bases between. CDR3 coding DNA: TGTGCCAGCATGATCTCAGGGGACGGCACTGAAGCTTTCTTT. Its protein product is CASMISGDGTEAFF.